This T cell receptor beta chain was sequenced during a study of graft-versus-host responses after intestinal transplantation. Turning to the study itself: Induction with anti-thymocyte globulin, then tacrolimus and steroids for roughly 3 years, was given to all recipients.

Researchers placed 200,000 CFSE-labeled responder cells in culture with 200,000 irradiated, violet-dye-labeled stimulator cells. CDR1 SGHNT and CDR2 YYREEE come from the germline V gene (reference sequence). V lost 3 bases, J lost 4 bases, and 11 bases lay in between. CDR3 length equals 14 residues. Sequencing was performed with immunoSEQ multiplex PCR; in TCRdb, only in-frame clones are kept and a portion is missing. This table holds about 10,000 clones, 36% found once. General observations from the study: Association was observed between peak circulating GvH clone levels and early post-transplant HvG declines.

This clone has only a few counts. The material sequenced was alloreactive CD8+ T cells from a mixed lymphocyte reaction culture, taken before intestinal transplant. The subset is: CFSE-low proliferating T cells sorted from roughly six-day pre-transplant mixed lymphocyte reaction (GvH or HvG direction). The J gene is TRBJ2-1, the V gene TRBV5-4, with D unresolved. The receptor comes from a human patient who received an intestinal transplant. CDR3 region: CASSSRVRYNEQFF. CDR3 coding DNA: TGTGCCAGCAGCTCGAGAGTCCGGTACAATGAGCAGTTCTTC.